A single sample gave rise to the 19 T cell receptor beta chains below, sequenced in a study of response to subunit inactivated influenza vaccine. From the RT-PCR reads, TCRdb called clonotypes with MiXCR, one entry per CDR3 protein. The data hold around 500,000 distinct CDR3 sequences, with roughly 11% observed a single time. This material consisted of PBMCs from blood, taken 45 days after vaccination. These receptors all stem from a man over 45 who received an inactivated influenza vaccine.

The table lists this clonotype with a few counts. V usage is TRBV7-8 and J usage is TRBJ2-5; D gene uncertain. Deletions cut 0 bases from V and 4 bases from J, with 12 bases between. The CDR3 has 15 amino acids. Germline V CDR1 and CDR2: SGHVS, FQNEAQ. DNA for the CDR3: TGTGCCAGCAGCTTAGCGATCGGATCTGGAGAGACCCAGTACTTC. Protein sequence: CASSLAIGSGETQYF. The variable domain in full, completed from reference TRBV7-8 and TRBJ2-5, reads GAGVSQSPRYKVAKRGQDVALRCDPISGHVSLFWYQQALGQGPEFLTYFQNEAQLDKSGLPSDRFFAERPEGSVSTLKIQRTQQEDSAVYLCASSLAIGSGETQYFGPGTRLLVL.

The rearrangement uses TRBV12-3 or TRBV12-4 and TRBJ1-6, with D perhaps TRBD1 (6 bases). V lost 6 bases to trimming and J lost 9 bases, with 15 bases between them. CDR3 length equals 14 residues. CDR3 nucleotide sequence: TGTGCCAGCAGCCTTAGTGGGGGGGCTTCACCCCTCCACTTT. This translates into CASSLSGGASPLHF.

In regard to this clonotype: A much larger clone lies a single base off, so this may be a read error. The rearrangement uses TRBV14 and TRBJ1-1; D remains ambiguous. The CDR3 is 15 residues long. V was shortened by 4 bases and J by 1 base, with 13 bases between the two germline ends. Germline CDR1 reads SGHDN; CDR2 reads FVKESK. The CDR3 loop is CASSPLILANTEAFF. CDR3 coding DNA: TGTGCCAGCAGCCCTTTAATACTGGCGAACACTGAAGCTTTCTTT.

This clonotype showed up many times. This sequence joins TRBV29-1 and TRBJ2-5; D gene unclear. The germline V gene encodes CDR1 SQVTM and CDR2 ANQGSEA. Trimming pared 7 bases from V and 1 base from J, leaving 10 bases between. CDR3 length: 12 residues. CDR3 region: CSAVTLQETQYF. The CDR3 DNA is TGCAGCGCCGTCACCCTCCAAGAGACCCAGTACTTC. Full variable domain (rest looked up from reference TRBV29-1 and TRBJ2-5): SAVISQKPSRDICQRGTSLTIQCQVDSQVTMMFWYRQQPGQSLTLIATANQGSEATYESGFVIDKFPISRPNLTFSTLTVSNMSPEDSSIYLCSAVTLQETQYFGPGTRLLVL.

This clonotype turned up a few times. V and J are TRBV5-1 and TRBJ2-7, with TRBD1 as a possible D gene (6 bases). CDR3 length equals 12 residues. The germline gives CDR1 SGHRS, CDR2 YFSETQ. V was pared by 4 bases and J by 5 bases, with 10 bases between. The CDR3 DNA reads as TGCGCCAGCAGCCAGGACAGAGACGAGCAGTACTTC. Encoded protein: CASSQDRDEQYF.

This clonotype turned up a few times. The CDR3 loop is CASSLRDRYNEQFF. In DNA, the CDR3 is TGTGCCAGCAGCCTCCGGGACAGATACAATGAGCAGTTCTTC. The chain joins TRBV3-1 to TRBJ2-1; 7 positions match TRBD1. After removal of 4 bases from V and 4 bases from J, the junction contained 4 bases not matched to a gene. This CDR3 spans 14 amino acids. Germline assignment: CDR1 LGHDT and CDR2 YNNKEL (reference sequence).

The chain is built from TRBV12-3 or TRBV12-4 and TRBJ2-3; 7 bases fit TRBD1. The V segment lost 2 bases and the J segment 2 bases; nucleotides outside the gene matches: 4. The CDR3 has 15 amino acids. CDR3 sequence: CASSLFGQVTDTQYF. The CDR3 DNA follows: TGTGCCAGCAGTTTATTTGGACAGGTCACAGATACGCAGTATTTT.

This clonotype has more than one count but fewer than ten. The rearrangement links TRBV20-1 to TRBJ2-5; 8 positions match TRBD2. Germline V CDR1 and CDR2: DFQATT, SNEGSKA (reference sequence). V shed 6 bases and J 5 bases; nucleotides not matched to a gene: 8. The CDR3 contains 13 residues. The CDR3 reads CSADGTRSETQYF. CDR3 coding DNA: TGCAGTGCCGATGGGACTAGGAGTGAGACCCAGTACTTC.

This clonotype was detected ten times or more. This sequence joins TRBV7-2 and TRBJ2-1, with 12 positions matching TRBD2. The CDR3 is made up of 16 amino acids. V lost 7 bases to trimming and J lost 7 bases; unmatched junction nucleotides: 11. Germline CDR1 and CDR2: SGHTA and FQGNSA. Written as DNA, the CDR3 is TGTGCCAGCAACCAAAGACTAGCGGGAGTCTCAAATGAGCAGTTCTTC. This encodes CASNQRLAGVSNEQFF.

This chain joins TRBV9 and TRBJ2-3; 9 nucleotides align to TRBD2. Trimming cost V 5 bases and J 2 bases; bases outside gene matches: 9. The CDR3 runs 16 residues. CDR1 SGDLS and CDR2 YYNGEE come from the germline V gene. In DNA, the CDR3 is TGTGCCAGCAGTGACCCGAGCGGGGGGCTCACAGATACGCAGTATTTT. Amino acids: CASSDPSGGLTDTQYF.

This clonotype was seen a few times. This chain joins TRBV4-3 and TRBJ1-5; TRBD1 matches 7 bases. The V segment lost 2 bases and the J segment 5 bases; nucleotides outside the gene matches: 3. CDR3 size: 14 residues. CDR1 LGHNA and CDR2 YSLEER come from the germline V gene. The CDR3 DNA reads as TGCGCCAGCAGCCAATTAACAGGGGATCAGCCCCAGCATTTT. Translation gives CASSQLTGDQPQHF.

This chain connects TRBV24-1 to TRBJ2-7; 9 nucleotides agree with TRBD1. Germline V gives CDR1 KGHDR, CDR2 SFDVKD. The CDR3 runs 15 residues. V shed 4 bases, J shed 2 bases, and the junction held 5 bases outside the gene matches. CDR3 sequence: CATSDPGQGTYEQYF. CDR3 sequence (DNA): TGTGCCACCAGTGACCCGGGACAGGGTACCTACGAGCAGTACTTC.

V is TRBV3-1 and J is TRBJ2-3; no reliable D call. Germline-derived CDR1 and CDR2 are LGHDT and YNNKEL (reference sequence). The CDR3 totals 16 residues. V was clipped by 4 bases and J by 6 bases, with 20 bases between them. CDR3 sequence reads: CASSPLGRARSDTQYF. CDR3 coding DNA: TGTGCCAGCAGCCCCTTGGGAAGGGCGCGGTCTGATACGCAGTATTTT.

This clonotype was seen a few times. CDR3 DNA: TGCAGTGCTAGAGGGGGGACTAGCAACTACGAGCAGTACTTC. This encodes CSARGGTSNYEQYF. The V and J genes are TRBV20-1 and TRBJ2-7; 9 bases agree with TRBD2. Germline assignment: CDR1 DFQATT and CDR2 SNEGSKA (reference sequence). The CDR3 consists of 14 residues. The V and J ends lost 1 base and 3 bases, in that order; junction bases with no gene match: 4.

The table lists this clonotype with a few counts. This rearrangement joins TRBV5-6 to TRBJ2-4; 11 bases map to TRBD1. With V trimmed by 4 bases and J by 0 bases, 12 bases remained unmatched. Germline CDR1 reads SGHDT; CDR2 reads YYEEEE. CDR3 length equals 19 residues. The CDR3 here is CASSGQGARGLIAKNIQYF. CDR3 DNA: TGTGCCAGCAGCGGACAGGGGGCGCGGGGACTGATAGCCAAAAACATTCAGTACTTC.

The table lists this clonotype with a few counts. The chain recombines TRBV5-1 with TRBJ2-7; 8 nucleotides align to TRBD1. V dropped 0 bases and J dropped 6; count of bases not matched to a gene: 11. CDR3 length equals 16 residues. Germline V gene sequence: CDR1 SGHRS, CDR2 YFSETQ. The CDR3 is CASSLVVDRGSGEQYF. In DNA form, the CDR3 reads TGCGCCAGCAGCTTGGTAGTTGACAGGGGTTCGGGCGAGCAGTACTTC.

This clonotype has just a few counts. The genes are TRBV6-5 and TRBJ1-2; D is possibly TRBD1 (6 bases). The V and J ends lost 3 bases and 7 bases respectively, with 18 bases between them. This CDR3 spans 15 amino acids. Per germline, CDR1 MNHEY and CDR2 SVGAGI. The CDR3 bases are TGTGCCAGCAGTTATAGTAGAGTCAGGGGAGGTGGCTACACCTTC. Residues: CASSYSRVRGGGYTF.

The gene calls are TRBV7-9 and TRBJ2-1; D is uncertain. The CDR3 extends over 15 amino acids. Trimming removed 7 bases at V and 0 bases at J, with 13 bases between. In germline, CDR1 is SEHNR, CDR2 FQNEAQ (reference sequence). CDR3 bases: TGTGCCAGCAATGATTTGGGAAGCTCCTACAATGAGCAGTTCTTC. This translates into CASNDLGSSYNEQFF.

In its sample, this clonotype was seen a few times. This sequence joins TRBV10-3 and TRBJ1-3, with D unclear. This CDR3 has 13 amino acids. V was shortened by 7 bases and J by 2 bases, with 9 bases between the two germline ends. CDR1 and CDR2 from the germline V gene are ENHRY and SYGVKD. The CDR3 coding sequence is TGTGCCATCACAGGAGGGCCTGGAAACACCATATATTTT. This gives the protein CAITGGPGNTIYF.